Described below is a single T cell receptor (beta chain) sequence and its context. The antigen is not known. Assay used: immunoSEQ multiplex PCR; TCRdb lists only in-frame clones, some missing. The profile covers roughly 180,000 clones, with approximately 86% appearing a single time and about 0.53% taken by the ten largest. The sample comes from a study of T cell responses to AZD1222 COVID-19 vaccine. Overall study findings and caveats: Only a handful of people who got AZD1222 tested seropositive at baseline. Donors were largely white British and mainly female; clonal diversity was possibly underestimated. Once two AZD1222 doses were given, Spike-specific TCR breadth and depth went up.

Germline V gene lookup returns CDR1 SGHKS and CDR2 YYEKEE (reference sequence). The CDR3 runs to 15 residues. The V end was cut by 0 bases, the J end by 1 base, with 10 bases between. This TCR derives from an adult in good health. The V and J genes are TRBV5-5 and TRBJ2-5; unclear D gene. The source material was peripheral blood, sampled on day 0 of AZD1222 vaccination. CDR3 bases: TGTGCCAGCAGCTTGGAAGGTTATCTCCAAGAGACCCAGTACTTC. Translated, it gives CASSLEGYLQETQYF.